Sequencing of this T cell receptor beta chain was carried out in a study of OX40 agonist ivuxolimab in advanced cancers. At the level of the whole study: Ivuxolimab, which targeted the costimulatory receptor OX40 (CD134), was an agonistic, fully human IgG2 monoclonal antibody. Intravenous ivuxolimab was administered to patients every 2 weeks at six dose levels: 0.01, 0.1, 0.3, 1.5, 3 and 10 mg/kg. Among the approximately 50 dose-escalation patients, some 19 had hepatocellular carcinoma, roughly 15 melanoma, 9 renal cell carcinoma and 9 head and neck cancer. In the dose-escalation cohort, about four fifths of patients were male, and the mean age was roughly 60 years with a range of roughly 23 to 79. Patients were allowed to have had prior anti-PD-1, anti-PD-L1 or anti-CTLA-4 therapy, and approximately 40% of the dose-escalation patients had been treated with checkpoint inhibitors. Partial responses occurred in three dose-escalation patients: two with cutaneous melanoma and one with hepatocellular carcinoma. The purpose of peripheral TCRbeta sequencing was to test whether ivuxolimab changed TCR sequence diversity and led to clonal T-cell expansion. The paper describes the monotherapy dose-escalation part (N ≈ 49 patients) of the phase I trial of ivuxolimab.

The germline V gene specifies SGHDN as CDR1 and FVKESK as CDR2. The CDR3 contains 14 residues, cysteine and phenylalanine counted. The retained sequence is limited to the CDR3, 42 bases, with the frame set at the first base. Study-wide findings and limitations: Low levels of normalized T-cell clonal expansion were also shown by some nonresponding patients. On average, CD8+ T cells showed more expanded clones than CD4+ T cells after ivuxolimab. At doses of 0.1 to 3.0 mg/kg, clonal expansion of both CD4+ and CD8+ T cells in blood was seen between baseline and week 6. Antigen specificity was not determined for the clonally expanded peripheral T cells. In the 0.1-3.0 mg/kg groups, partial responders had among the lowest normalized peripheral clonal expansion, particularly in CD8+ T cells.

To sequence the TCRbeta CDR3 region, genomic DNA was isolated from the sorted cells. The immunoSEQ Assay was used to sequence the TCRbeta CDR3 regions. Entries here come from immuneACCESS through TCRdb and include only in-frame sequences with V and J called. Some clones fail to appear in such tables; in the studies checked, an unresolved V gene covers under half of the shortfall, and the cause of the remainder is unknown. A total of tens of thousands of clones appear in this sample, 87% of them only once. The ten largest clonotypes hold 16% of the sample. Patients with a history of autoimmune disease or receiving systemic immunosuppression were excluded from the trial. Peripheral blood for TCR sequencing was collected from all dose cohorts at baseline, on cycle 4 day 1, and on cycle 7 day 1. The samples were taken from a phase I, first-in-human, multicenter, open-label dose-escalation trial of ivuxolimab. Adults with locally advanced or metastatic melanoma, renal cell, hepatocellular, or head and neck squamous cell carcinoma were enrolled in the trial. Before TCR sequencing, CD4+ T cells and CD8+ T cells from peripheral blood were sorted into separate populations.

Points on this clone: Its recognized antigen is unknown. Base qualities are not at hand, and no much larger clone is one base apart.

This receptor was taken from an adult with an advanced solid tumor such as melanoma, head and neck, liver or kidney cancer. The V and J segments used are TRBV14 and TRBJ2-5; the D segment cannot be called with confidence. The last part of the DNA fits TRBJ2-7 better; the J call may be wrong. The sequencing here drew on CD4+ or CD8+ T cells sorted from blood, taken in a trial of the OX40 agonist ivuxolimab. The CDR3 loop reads CASSQGGFYYEQYF. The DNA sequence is TGTGCCAGCAGCCAAGGAGGCTTCTACTACGAGCAGTACTTC.